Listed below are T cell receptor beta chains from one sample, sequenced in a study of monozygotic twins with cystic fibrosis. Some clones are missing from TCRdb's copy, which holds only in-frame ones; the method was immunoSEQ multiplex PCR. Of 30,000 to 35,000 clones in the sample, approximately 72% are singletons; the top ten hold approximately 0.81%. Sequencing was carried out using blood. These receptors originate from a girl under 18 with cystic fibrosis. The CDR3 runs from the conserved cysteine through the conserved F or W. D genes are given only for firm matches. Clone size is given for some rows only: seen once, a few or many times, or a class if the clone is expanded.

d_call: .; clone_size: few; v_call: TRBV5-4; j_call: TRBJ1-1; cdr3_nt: TGTGCCAGCAGCCTGGGGGGATCGTACACTGAAGCTTTCTTT; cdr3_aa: CASSLGGSYTEAFF
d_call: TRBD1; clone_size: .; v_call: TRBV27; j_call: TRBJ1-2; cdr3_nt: TGTGCCAGCACTCCGACAGGGGGCTCGTATGGCTACACCTTC; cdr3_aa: CASTPTGGSYGYTF
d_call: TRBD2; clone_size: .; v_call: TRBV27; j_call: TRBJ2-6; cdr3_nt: TGTGCCAGCAGTTTTCTCGGGAGGGATAGCTCTGGGGCCAACGTCCTGACTTTC; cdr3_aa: CASSFLGRDSSGANVLTF
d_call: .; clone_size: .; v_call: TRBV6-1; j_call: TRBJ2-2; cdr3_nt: TGTGCCAGCAGCCCGGGGACGAACACCGGGGAGCTGTTTTTT; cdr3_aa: CASSPGTNTGELFF
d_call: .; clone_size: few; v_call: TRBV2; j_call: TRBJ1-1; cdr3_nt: TGTGCCAGCAGCGGAGAAGTGAACACTGAAGCTTTCTTT; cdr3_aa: CASSGEVNTEAFF
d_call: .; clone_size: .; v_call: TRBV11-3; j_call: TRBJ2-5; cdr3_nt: TGTGCCAGCAGCCAAGGGGGTGTCGGGGAGACCCAGTACTTC; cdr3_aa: CASSQGGVGETQYF
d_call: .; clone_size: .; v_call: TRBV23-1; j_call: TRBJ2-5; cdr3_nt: TGCGCCAGCAGTCAGGGGTCGCGGCAAGAGACCCAGTACTTC; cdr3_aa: CASSQGSRQETQYF
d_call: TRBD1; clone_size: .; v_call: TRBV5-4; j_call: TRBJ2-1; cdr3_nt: TGTGCCAGCAGCTTCCTGGACAGGGTTTTCTTC; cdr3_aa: CASSFLDRVFF
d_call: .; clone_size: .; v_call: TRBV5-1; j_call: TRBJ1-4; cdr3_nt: TGCGCCAGCAGCTTGGTTGGGGGACGGGCTAATGAAAAACTGTTTTTT; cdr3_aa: CASSLVGGRANEKLFF
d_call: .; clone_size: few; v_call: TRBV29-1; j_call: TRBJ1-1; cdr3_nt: TGCAGCGTTGAAATCCAGGGTGAAGCTTTCTTT; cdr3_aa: CSVEIQGEAFF
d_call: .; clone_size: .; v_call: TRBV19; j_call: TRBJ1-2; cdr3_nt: TGTGCCAGTAGTACTGACTTCCTCTTCGCCTACACCTTC; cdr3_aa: CASSTDFLFAYTF
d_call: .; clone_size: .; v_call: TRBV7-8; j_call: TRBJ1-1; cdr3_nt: TGTGCCAGCAGCTTAGACCAGCGGGAATCTATGAACACTGAAGCTTTCTTT; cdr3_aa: CASSLDQRESMNTEAFF
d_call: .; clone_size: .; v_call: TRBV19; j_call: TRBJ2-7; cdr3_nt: TGTGCCAGTAGCGGCCGACCCCGGTCGTACGAGCAGTACTTC; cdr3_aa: CASSGRPRSYEQYF
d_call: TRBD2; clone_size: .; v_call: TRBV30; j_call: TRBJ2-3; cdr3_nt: TGTGCCTGCCCGAGCGGGAAGGGAGGGACAGATACGCAGTATTTT; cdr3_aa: CACPSGKGGTDTQYF
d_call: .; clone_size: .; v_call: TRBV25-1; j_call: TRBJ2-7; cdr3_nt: TGTGCCAGCAGTGTCTATACCGGGGGCTACGAGCAGTACTTC; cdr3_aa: CASSVYTGGYEQYF
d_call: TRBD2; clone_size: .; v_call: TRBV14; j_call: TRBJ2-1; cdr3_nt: TGTGCCAGCAGCCAAGTCCGCGGGAGCGGATACAATGAGCAGTTCTTC; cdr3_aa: CASSQVRGSGYNEQFF
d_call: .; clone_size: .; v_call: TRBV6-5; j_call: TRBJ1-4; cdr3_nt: TGTGCCAGCAGTTACTCGGGGGACCGAGATGAAAAACTGTTTTTT; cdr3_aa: CASSYSGDRDEKLFF
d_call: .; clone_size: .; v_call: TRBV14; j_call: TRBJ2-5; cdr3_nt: TGTGCCAGCCGGGCTAACGGGGAGACCCAGTACTTC; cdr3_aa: CASRANGETQYF
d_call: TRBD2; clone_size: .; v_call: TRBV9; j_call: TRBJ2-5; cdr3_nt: TGTGCCAGCAGCGACCGACTAGCGGGATCACAAGAGACCCAGTACTTC; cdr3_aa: CASSDRLAGSQETQYF
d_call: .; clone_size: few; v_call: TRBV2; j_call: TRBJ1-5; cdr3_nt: TGTGCCAGCAGTCCCCAAAGGGAGCCCCAGCATTTT; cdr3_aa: CASSPQREPQHF
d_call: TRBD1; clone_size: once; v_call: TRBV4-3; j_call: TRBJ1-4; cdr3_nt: TGCGCCAGCAGCCAAGACCTGACAGGGGTTGAAAAACTGTTTTTT; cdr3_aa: CASSQDLTGVEKLFF
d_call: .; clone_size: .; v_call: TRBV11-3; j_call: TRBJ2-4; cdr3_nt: TGTGCCAGCAGCCCGTCTATCAAAAACATTCAGTACTTC; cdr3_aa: CASSPSIKNIQYF
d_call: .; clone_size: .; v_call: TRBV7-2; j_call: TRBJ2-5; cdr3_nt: TGTGCCAGCAGCAAAGGAGGAGAGACCCAGTACTTC; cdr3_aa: CASSKGGETQYF
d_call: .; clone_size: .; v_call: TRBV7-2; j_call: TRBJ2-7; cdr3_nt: TGTGCCAGCAGCTTAGCACGGGGATCCTACGAGCAGTACTTC; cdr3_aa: CASSLARGSYEQYF
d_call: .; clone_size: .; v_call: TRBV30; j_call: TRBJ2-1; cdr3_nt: TGTGCCTGGACCGGATCGGGAAACCTCTACAATGAGCAGTTCTTC; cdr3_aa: CAWTGSGNLYNEQFF
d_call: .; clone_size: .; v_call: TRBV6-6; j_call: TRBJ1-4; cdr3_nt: TGTGCCAGCATCCAGGGAGGAACTAATGAAAAACTGTTTTTT; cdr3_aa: CASIQGGTNEKLFF
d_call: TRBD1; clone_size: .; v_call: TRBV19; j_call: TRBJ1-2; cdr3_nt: TGTGCCAGTAGACCCTCGACAGGGGGCCCTGTCTATGGCTACACCTTC; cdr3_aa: CASRPSTGGPVYGYTF
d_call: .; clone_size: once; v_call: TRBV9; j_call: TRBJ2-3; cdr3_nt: TGTGCCAGCAGCGTAAATCCCCCCCCCGGGGAGGCAGATACGCAGTATTTT; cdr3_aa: CASSVNPPPGEADTQYF
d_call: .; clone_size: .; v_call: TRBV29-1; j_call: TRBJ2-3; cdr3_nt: TGCAGCGTTGATGACGGGATAGATACGCAGTATTTT; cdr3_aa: CSVDDGIDTQYF
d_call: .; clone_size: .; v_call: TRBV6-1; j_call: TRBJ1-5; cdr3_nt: TGTGCCAGCAGTGAGTATATGTCGTTCCAGCCCCAGCATTTT; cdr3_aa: CASSEYMSFQPQHF
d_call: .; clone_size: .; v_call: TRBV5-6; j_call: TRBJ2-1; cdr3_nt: TGTGCCAGCAGCGTAGGGACACCCTCCTACAATGAGCAGTTCTTC; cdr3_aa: CASSVGTPSYNEQFF
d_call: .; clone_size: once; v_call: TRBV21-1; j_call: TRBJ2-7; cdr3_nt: TGTGCCAACCTCTATAATATTCTTTCCTACGAGCAGTACTTC; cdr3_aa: CANLYNILSYEQYF
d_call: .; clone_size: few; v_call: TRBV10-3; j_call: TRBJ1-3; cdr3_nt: TGTGCCATCAGTAACACGATCTCTGGAAACACCATATATTTT; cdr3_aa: CAISNTISGNTIYF